This T cell receptor (beta chain) was obtained from a study of T cell responses to AZD1222 COVID-19 vaccine. Germline assignment: CDR1 SGHRS and CDR2 YFSETQ. The trim removed 0 bases at V and 4 bases at J, leaving 10 bases unmatched. There are 17 residues in the CDR3. Study outcomes and limitations: Seropositive at baseline were only 5 to 7 AZD1222 recipients.

Notes on this clone: Antigen specificity is unknown.

Here immunoSEQ multiplex PCR was the method, and the copy in TCRdb shows in-frame clones only, minus some. The table has 120,000 or so clones, around 92% seen once. This specimen consisted of peripheral blood, obtained on day 0 of AZD1222 vaccination. This sequence was found in an adult in good health. The rearrangement links TRBV5-1 to TRBJ2-1, with 7 bases aligning to TRBD2. CDR3 coding DNA: TGCGCCAGCAGCTTGGGGAGGCTAGCGGAATGGTACAATGAGCAGTTCTTC. It is translated as CASSLGRLAEWYNEQFF. Supplemented by reference TRBV5-1 and TRBJ2-1, the full variable domain reads KAGVTQTPRYLIKTRGQQVTLSCSPISGHRSVSWYQQTPGQGLQFLFEYFSETQRNKGNFPGRFSGRQFSNSRSEMNVSTLELGDSALYLCASSLGRLAEWYNEQFFGPGTRLTVL.